The rows below give T cell receptor beta chains drawn from one sample of a study of cytomegalovirus exposure and HLA in healthy donors. The data were produced by immunoSEQ multiplex PCR, yet TCRdb's version contains in-frame clones alone and is incomplete. Of 150,000 to 200,000 clones listed, roughly 70% were seen once; the top ten hold roughly 6.6%. Material for sequencing was PBMCs. All receptors come from a man between 40 and 49 years old in good health and CMV-seropositive. Both conserved end residues are part of each CDR3. The order of the fields is clone size, J gene, V gene, CDR3 length, D gene, CDR3 DNA, CDR3 protein. The D gene is left open where the match is weak. Some rows have no size entry. The others give once, few or many, or a class for an expanded clone.

- | TRBJ1-1 | TRBV6-6 | 15 | - | TGTGCCAGCAGGCCCCCTCGGGTCGAGAACACTGAAGCTTTCTTT | CASRPPRVENTEAFF
once | TRBJ1-4 | TRBV27 | 18 | - | TGTGCCAGCAGTTCTGGTACTGTCAGGGTTAAGACTAATGAAAAACTGTTTTTT | CASSSGTVRVKTNEKLFF
- | TRBJ2-2 | TRBV29-1 | 14 | TRBD1 | TGCAGCGTTGACGGACAGGGGAACACCGGGGAGCTGTTTTTT | CSVDGQGNTGELFF
- | TRBJ2-3 | TRBV7-3 | 13 | - | TGTGCCAGCAGCTCCCCTAGCACAGATACGCAGTATTTT | CASSSPSTDTQYF
- | TRBJ1-1 | TRBV5-1 | 12 | - | TGCGCCAGCAGCCCGGACACCTCTGAAGCTTTCTTT | CASSPDTSEAFF
- | TRBJ1-3 | TRBV9 | 15 | - | TGTGCCAGCAGCGTAGATCCGGGGGGCGGAAACACCATATATTTT | CASSVDPGGGNTIYF
- | TRBJ1-2 | TRBV4-1 | 16 | - | TGCGCCAGCAGCCAAGATTACAATTCAGGGTTCTATGGCTACACCTTC | CASSQDYNSGFYGYTF
- | TRBJ2-7 | TRBV14 | 11 | - | TGTGCCAGCAGCCAGTCCTACGAGCAGTACTTC | CASSQSYEQYF
few | TRBJ2-6 | TRBV7-8 | 14 | TRBD1 | TGTGCCAGCACCCTTAGCACAGGGGGCACCGTCCTGACTTTC | CASTLSTGGTVLTF
- | TRBJ2-3 | TRBV29-1 | 15 | TRBD2 | TGCAGCGTTGAAGGGCTAGCGGGGAAGACAGATACGCAGTATTTT | CSVEGLAGKTDTQYF
- | TRBJ1-3 | TRBV11-2 | 14 | - | TGTGCCAGCAGCTTAGATAACTCCCGAAACACCATATATTTT | CASSLDNSRNTIYF
- | TRBJ1-5 | TRBV7-9 | 15 | TRBD1 | TGTGCCAGCAGCCCCGGGACAGGGGGTAATCAGCCCCAGCATTTT | CASSPGTGGNQPQHF
- | TRBJ2-1 | TRBV5-1 | 14 | - | TGCGCCAGCAGCTTGGGGCAGACGGGCAATGAGCAGTTCTTC | CASSLGQTGNEQFF
- | TRBJ1-1 | TRBV20-1 | 11 | - | TGCAGTGCTAGCCCGGGCACTGAAGCTTTCTTT | CSASPGTEAFF
- | TRBJ2-3 | TRBV2 | 15 | TRBD2 | TGTGCCAGCAGAGGACTAGTCTCCACCGCAGATACGCAGTATTTT | CASRGLVSTADTQYF
- | TRBJ1-6 | TRBV7-3 | 15 | - | TGTGCCAGCAGCCGGGAGAGCTCCTATAATTCACCCCTCCACTTT | CASSRESSYNSPLHF
- | TRBJ2-3 | TRBV9 | 15 | TRBD1 | TGTGCCAGCAGCGTCGACAGGGGTGGGACAGATACGCAGTATTTT | CASSVDRGGTDTQYF
- | TRBJ1-1 | TRBV4-2 | 15 | - | TGTGCCAGCAGCCAAGATGGCGGGGGGAGGACTGAAGCTTTCTTT | CASSQDGGGRTEAFF
few | TRBJ2-2 | TRBV6-1 | 15 | TRBD1 | TGTGCCAGCAGTAGACAGGGGGTGAACACCGGGGAGCTGTTTTTT | CASSRQGVNTGELFF
- | TRBJ2-7 | TRBV10-2 | 13 | - | TGCGCCAGCAGTCCCTCCAGGACCTACGAGCAGTACTTC | CASSPSRTYEQYF
- | TRBJ2-1 | TRBV7-9 | 12 | - | TGTGCCAGCAGCCGAGAGAACAATGAGCAGTTCTTC | CASSRENNEQFF
- | TRBJ1-4 | TRBV7-7 | 13 | - | TGTGCTAGCAGCCCTAGTCTAAAAGAAAAACTGTTTTTT | CASSPSLKEKLFF
- | TRBJ2-7 | TRBV2 | 13 | - | TGTGCCAGCAGTCAAGGCAGAACCTACGAGCAGTACTTC | CASSQGRTYEQYF
- | TRBJ2-7 | TRBV5-1 | 14 | TRBD1 | TGCGCCAGCAGCCCGGGACAGGGAGACTACGAGCAGTACTTC | CASSPGQGDYEQYF
- | TRBJ2-6 | TRBV10-3 | 16 | TRBD1 | TGTGCCATCCCGGGACAGGCGAGCTCTGGGGCCAACGTCCTGACTTTC | CAIPGQASSGANVLTF